This TCR beta chain was sequenced in a study of shared clonotypes between healthy human individuals. Using immunoSEQ multiplex PCR, the repertoire was profiled, and TCRdb retains in-frame clones only, with some absent. This table has 2.5 million or so clones, 90% to 95% appearing once. With 4 bases clipped from V and 6 bases from J, the junction kept 14 bases outside the gene matches. This CDR3 is built from 16 residues. The germline gives CDR1 SGHNT, CDR2 YYREEE (reference sequence). The J gene is TRBJ2-7, the V gene TRBV5-4, with TRBD2 matching 9 bases. Material: naive CD4+ T cells sorted from blood. Subset given: CD45RA+ positively selected. The TCR comes from a man between 18 and 35 years old in good health. This CDR3 is CASSGGGSGSVTEQYF. CDR3 coding DNA: TGTGCCAGCAGCGGGGGGGGTAGCGGGAGTGTTACCGAGCAGTACTTC.